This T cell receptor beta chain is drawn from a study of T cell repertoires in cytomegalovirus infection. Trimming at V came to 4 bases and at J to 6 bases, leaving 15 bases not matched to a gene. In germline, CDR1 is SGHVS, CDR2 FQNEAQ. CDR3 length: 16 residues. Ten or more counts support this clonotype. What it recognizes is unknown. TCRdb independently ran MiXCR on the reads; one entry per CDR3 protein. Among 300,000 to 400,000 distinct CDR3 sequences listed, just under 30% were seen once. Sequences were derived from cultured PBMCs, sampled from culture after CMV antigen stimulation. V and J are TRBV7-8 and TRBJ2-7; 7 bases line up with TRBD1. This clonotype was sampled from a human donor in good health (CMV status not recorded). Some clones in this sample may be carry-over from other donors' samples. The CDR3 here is CASSSTGFNGVSEQYF. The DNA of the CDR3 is TGTGCCAGCAGCTCGACAGGGTTTAACGGGGTGTCCGAGCAGTACTTC.